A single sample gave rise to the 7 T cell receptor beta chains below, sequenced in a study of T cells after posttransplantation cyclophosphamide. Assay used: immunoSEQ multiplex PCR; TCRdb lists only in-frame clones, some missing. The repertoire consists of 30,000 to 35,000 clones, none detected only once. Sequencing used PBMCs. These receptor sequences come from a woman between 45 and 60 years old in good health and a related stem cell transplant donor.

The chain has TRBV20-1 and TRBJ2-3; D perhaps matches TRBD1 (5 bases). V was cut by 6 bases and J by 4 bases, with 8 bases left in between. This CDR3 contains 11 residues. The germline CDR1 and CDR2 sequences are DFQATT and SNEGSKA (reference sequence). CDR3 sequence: CSALGADTQYF. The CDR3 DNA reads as TGCAGTGCCCTAGGGGCAGATACGCAGTATTTT.

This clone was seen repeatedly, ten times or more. The chain's CDR3 is CASIIAGGTSGEQFF. The CDR3 region has the DNA TGTGCCAGCATAATAGCGGGAGGGACCTCGGGTGAGCAGTTCTTC. The chain uses TRBV6-6 and TRBJ2-1; the match to TRBD2 covers 11 bases. The V gene end was trimmed by 7 bases and the J gene end by 9 bases; junction bases not matched to a gene: 11. Per the germline V gene, CDR1 is MNHNY and CDR2 is SVGAGI (reference sequence). The CDR3 totals 15 residues.

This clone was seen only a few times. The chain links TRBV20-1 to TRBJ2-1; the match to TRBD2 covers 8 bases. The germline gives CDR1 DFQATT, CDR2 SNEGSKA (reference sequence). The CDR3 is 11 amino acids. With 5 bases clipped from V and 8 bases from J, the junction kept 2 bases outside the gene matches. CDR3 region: CSAGRGDEQFF. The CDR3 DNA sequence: TGCAGTGCTGGGCGGGGGGATGAGCAGTTCTTC.

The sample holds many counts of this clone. As DNA, the CDR3 is TGTGCCAGCAGTAAGCAGACAGGACAGAATGGCTACACCTTC. It codes for CASSKQTGQNGYTF. The chain uses TRBV6-5 and TRBJ1-2; D may be TRBD1 (6 bases). Germline lookup yields CDR1 MNHEY and CDR2 SVGAGI. The CDR3 loop spans 14 amino acids. The V and J ends lost 5 bases and 6 bases respectively, with 16 bases between them.

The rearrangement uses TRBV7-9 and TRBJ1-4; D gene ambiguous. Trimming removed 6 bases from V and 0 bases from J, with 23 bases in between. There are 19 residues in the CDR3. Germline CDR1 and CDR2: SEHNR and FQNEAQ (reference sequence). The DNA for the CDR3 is TGTGCCAGCAGATCCAACTTTCATCCAGCGAAGGCAACTAATGAAAAACTGTTTTTT. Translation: CASRSNFHPAKATNEKLFF. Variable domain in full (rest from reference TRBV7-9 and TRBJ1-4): DTGVSQNPRHKITKRGQNVTFRCDPISEHNRLYWYRQTLGQGPEFLTYFQNEAQLEKSRLLSDRFSAERPKGSFSTLEIQRTEQGDSAMYLCASRSNFHPAKATNEKLFFGSGTQLSVL.

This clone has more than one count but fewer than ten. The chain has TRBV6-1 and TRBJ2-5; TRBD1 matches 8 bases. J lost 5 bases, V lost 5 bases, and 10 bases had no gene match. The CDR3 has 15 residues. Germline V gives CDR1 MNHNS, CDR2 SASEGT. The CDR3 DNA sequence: TGTGCCAGCAGTAGCCTCGGACAGGGATGGGAGACCCAGTACTTC. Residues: CASSSLGQGWETQYF.

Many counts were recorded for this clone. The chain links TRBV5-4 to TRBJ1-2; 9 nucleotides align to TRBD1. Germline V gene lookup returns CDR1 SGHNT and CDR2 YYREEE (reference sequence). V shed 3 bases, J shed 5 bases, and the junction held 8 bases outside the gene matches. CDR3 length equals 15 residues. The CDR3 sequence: CASSSGTGGAYGYTF. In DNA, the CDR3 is TGTGCCAGCAGCTCTGGCACAGGGGGCGCATATGGCTACACCTTC.